A single sample is the source of the 9 T cell receptor beta chains below, sequenced in a study of control samples from healthy donors and cancer patients. Libraries were prepared by immunoSEQ multiplex PCR; TCRdb keeps only in-frame clonotypes and omits some of them. Of 50,000 to 65,000 clones listed, around 90% are singletons. Sequencing used PBMCs. The receptors here all came from a man between 25 and 39 years old with colorectal cancer.

J is TRBJ2-3 and V is TRBV5-4; D remains unclear. This CDR3 region has 14 residues. V was clipped by 9 bases and J by 3 bases, with 17 bases between them. The germline gives CDR1 SGHNT, CDR2 YYREEE (reference sequence). This chain's CDR3 is CATFPGPGTDTQYF. The CDR3 nucleotides read TGTGCCACCTTCCCGGGCCCCGGGACAGATACGCAGTATTTT.

A few counts support this clone. The rearrangement links TRBV4-3 to TRBJ1-6; TRBD1 might be the D (6 bases). The V end lost 1 base, the J end lost 7 bases, and 11 bases lay between the germline ends. The germline CDR1 and CDR2 sequences are LGHNA and YSLEER. This CDR3 is built from 15 residues. CDR3 sequence: CASSQGGGRNSPLHF. The CDR3 nucleotides read TGCGCCAGCAGCCAAGGGGGGGGCCGGAATTCACCCCTCCACTTT.

V usage is TRBV27 and J usage is TRBJ1-1; D might be TRBD1 (5 bases). The germline V gene has CDR1 MNHEY and CDR2 SMNVEV (reference sequence). This CDR3 spans 15 amino acids. V shed 5 bases and J shed 4 bases, with 17 bases lying between them. The CDR3 sequence is CASSSPRVGVTEAFF. CDR3 coding DNA: TGTGCCAGCAGTAGTCCCAGGGTAGGAGTCACTGAAGCTTTCTTT.

The rearrangement links TRBV6-5 to TRBJ2-5; the match to TRBD2 covers 7 bases. This CDR3 is built from 14 residues. CDR1 is MNHEY and CDR2 is SVGAGI in the germline V gene. With V trimmed by 6 bases and J by 6 bases, 10 bases remained unmatched. CDR3 in amino acids: CASSRTQGGQTQYF. CDR3 DNA sequence: TGTGCCAGCAGCCGGACTCAGGGAGGGCAGACCCAGTACTTC.

The chain is built from TRBV6-6 and TRBJ1-6; D remains unclear. The CDR3 is 16 amino acids. The V gene lost 4 bases and the J gene lost 0 bases, with 10 bases spanning the gap. Germline CDR1 is MNHNY and CDR2 is SVGAGI (reference sequence). This CDR3 is CASSSEEYSYNSPLHF. The CDR3 DNA sequence: TGTGCCAGCAGTTCGGAGGAATACTCCTATAATTCACCCCTCCACTTT.

The chain has TRBV4-1 and TRBJ1-5, with 10 bases fitting TRBD1. The CDR3 loop spans 18 amino acids. The junction had 14 bases not matched to a gene; V was cut back by 0 bases and J by 9 bases. The germline V gene encodes CDR1 MGHRA and CDR2 YSYEKL. DNA for the CDR3: TGCGCCAGCAGCCAAGATCCTTGGGGGACAGGGGCTACCTGGCCCCAGCATTTT. It codes for CASSQDPWGTGATWPQHF.

CDR3 residues: CASSEMVGGEETQYF. The CDR3 DNA is TGTGCCAGCAGTGAAATGGTCGGGGGGGAAGAGACCCAGTACTTC. The V call is TRBV2, the J call TRBJ2-5; 8 nucleotides line up with TRBD2. The CDR3 contains 15 residues. Trimming cost V 2 bases and J 3 bases; bases outside gene matches: 5. CDR1 and CDR2 (germline): SNHLY, FYNNEI. The complete variable domain, with remaining parts taken from reference TRBV2 and TRBJ2-5, reads EPEVTQTPSHQVTQMGQEVILRCVPISNHLYFYWYRQILGQKVEFLVSFYNNEISEKSEIFDDQFSVERPDGSNFTLKIRSTKLEDSAMYFCASSEMVGGEETQYFGPGTRLLVL.

This clone was seen just once. The chain has TRBV5-1 and TRBJ2-3, with 7 bases fitting TRBD1. The ends lost 4 bases at V and 0 bases at J; junction bases unmatched: 5. Germline V gene data show CDR1 as SGHRS and CDR2 as YFSETQ. CDR3 length: 15 residues. CDR3 nucleotides: TGCGCCAGCAGCCTGGACAGGTCAAGCACAGATACGCAGTATTTT. Protein: CASSLDRSSTDTQYF.

The V gene is TRBV5-4, the J gene TRBJ2-2; TRBD2 aligns across 8 bases. V was clipped by 0 bases and J by 7 bases; unmatched bases: 5. Germline lookup yields CDR1 SGHNT and CDR2 YYREEE (reference sequence). The CDR3 covers 15 residues. The CDR3 nucleotides are TGTGCCAGCAGCTTGGGGGCGGGGGGCGGCGGGGAGCTGTTTTTT. Protein: CASSLGAGGGGELFF.